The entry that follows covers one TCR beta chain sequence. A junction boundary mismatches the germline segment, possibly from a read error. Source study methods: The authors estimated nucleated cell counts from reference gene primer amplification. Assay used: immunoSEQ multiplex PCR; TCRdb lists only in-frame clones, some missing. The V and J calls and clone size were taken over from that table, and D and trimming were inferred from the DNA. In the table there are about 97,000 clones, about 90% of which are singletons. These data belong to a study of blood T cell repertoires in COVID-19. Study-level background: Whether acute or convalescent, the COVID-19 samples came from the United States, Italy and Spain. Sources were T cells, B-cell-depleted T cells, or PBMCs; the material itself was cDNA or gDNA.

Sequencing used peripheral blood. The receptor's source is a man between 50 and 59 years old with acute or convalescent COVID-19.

The CDR3 reads CASRQAGGDFTDTQYF. The CDR3 DNA reads as TGTGCCAGCAGGCAAGCAGGAGGTGATTTCACAGATACGCAGTATTTT. The chain joins TRBV14 to TRBJ2-3; perhaps TRBD2 as D (5 bases). Looked up from germline, CDR1 is SGHDN and CDR2 is FVKESK. The length of the CDR3 is 16 residues.